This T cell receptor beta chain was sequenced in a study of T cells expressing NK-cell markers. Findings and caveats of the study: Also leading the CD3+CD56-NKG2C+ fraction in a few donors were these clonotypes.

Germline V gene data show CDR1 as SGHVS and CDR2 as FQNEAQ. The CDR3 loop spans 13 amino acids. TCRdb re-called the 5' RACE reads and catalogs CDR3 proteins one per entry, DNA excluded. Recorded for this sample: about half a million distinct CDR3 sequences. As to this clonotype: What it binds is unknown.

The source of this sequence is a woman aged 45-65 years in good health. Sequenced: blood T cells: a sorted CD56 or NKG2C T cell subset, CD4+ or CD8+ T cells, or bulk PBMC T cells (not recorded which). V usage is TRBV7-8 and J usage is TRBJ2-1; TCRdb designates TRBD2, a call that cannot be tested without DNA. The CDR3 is CASSSRTNNEQFF.